This entry is about one T cell receptor beta chain. This table comes from immunoSEQ multiplex PCR, and its TCRdb copy is limited to in-frame clones, with some not included. The sample includes a few hundred thousand clones, around 70% of them seen just once. The data were taken from a study of cytotoxic CD8 clonotypes in ibrutinib-treated CLL. Study in general: The patients, roughly ten relapsed/refractory and approximately 15 treatment-naive, included about 17 who were IGHV unmutated. The sample average was about 270,000 productive templates and 94,082 productive rearrangements.

The germline CDR1 and CDR2 sequences are MDHEN and SYDVKM. The length of the CDR3 is 13 residues. After removal of 6 bases from V and 9 bases from J, the junction contained 6 bases not matched to a gene. This TCR came from a human donor with chronic lymphocytic leukemia. This sample comprised PBMCs, obtained after 24 months of ibrutinib treatment. The chain couples TRBV28 to TRBJ2-3, with 10 nucleotides matching TRBD1. CDR3 sequence: CASRPGQGITQYF. CDR3 in DNA: TGTGCCAGCAGGCCGGGACAGGGGATCACGCAGTATTTT.